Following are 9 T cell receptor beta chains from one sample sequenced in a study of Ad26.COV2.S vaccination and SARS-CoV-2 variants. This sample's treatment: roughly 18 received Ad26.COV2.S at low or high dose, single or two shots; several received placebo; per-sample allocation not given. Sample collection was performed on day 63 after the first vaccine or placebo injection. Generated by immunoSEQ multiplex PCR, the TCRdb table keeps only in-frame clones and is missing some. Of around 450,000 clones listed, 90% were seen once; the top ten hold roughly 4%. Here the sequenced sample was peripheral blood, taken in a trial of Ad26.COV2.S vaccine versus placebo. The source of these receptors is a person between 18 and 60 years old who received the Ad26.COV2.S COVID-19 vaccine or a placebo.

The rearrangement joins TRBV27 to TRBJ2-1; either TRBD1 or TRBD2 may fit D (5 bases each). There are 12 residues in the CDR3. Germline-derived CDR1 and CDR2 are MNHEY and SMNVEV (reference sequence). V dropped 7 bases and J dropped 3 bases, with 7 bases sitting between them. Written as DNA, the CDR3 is TGTGCCAGCATGGGGGACTACAATGAGCAGTTCTTC. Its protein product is CASMGDYNEQFF.

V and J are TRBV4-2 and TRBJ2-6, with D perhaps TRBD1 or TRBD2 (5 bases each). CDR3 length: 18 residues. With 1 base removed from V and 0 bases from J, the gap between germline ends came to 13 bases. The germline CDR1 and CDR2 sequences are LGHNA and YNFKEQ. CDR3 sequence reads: CASSQGDVFYSGANVLTF. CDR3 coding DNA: TGTGCCAGCAGCCAAGGGGACGTGTTCTACTCTGGGGCCAACGTCCTGACTTTC.

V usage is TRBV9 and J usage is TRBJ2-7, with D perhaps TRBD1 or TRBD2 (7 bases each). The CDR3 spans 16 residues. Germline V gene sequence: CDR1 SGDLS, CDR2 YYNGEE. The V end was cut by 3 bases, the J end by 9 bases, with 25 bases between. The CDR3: CASSEREGAGLAGQYF. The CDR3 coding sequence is TGTGCCAGCAGCGAGAGGGAGGGGGCAGGGCTTGCGGGGCAGTACTTC.

CDR3 residues: CASSVGLAGAGNEQFF. The CDR3 DNA sequence: TGTGCCAGCAGTGTGGGACTAGCGGGAGCGGGGAATGAGCAGTTCTTC. This chain links TRBV2 with TRBJ2-1, with 14 positions matching TRBD2. Germline assignment: CDR1 SNHLY and CDR2 FYNNEI. Trimming removed 4 bases from V and 7 bases from J; junction bases left unmatched: 6. CDR3 size: 16 residues.

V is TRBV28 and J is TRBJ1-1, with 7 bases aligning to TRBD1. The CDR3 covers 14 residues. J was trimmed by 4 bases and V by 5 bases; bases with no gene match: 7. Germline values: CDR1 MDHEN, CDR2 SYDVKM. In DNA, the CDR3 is TGTGCCAGCAGTCCGCGTGACAGGGTCACTGAAGCTTTCTTT. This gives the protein CASSPRDRVTEAFF.

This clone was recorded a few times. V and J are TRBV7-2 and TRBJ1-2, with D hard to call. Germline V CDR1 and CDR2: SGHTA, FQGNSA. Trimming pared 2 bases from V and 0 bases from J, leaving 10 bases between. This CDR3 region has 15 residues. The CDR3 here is CASSLPGSANYGYTF. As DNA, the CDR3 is TGTGCCAGCAGCTTACCGGGCAGTGCTAACTATGGCTACACCTTC.

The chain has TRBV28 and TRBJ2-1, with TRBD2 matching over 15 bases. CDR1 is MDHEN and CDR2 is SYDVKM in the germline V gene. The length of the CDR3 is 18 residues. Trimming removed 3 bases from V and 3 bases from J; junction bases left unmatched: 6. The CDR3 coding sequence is TGTGCCAGCAGTTTCTCCGGACTAGCGGGAGGGGGCTACAATGAGCAGTTCTTC. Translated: CASSFSGLAGGGYNEQFF.

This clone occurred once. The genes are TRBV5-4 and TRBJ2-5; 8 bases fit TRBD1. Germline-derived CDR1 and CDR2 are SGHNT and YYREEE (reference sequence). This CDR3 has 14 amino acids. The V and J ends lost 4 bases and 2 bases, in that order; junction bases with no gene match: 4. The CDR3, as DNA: TGTGCCAGCAGCCGGGACAGGTGGCAAGAGACCCAGTACTTC. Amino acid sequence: CASSRDRWQETQYF.

This CDR3 reads CASSRERGRNEQFF. The CDR3 nucleotides read TGTGCCAGCAGTCGTGAACGGGGACGGAATGAGCAGTTCTTC. J is TRBJ2-1 and V is TRBV27; D assignment may be TRBD1 or TRBD2 (5 bases each). Germline V gene data show CDR1 as MNHEY and CDR2 as SMNVEV (reference sequence). Trimming removed 5 bases at V and 7 bases at J, with 15 bases between. The CDR3 is 14 amino acids.